This T cell receptor (beta chain) was documented in a study of human T cells and chemical hapten exposure. Study-wide context: For sensitization, 2% DPC was applied to an approximately 2 cm by approximately 2 cm patch of upper inner arm skin. Each week of the approximately 25-week study, patients had diphenylcyclopropenone applied to the scalp.

Time point defined: patch test 2, 6 weeks after DPC sensitization. The treatment denotes: therapeutic diphenylcyclopropenone sensitization with weekly scalp DPC. The CDR3 extends over 13 amino acids. V lost 1 base, J lost 3 bases, and 0 bases stayed unmatched. CDR1 is SQVTM, CDR2 ANQGSEA, per germline. Study-level results: Donors had alopecia, so their immune response may differ from healthy people's. Once DPC sensitization occurred, TCRs above 1 in 1000 frequency showed no change.

This clonotype was detected a few times. Its antigen is currently unknown. One entry per CDR3 protein results from TCRdb running MiXCR on the RACE reads. Found here are around 50,000 distinct CDR3 sequences, about 9.9% of them singletons; the top ten hold 1.5% to 2%. Sample: whole blood, taken in connection with sensitization to the hapten diphenylcyclopropenone (DPC). This sequence was found in a woman aged 45-60 years with alopecia areata. Some clones in this sample may be carry-over from other donors' samples. V and J are TRBV29-1 and TRBJ2-7; 10 nucleotides agree with TRBD1. The DNA for the CDR3 is TGCAGCGTTGAAGGGACAGGGGGCTACGAGCAGTACTTC. Residues: CSVEGTGGYEQYF.